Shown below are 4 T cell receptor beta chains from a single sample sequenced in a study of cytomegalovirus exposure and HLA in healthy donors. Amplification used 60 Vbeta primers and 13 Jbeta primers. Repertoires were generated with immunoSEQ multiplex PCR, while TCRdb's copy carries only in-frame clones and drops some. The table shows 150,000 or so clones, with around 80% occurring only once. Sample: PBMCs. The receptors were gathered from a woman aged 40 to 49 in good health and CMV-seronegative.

CDR3 protein: CASSYDRGSQPQHF. In DNA, the CDR3 is TGTGCCAGCAGTTACGACAGGGGGAGTCAGCCCCAGCATTTT. The chain uses TRBV6-6 and TRBJ1-5; 9 bases line up with TRBD1. V shed 2 bases, J shed 6 bases, and the junction held 2 bases outside the gene matches. From germline, CDR1 is MNHNY and CDR2 SVGAGI (reference sequence). This CDR3 region has 14 residues.

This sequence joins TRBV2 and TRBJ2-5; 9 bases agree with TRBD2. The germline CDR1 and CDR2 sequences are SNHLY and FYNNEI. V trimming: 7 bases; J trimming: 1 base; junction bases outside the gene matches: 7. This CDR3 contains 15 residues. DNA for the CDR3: TGTGCCAGCACGCAGTCTAGCGGGGTCCAAGAGACCCAGTACTTC. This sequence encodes CASTQSSGVQETQYF.

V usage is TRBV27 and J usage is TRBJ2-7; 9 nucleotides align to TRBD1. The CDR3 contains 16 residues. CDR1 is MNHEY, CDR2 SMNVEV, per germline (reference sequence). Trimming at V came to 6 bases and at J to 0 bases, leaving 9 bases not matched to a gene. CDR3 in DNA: TGTGCCAGCAGGGGGCCGCCGGGACAGGGCTCCTACGAGCAGTACTTC. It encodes CASRGPPGQGSYEQYF.

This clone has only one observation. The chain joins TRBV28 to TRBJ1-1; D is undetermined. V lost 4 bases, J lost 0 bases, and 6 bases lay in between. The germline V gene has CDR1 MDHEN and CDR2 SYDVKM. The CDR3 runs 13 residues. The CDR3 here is CASSYLMNTEAFF. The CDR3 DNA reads TGTGCCAGCAGTTACCTAATGAACACTGAAGCTTTCTTT.